The clone carrying this T cell receptor beta chain has at least ten counts. This sample stems from a study of neurological immune-mediated disorders. 5'RACE with 10-nucleotide random UMIs produced the cDNA. TCRdb used MiXCR to reprocess the 5' RACE reads, holding one entry per CDR3 protein. The data contain fewer than 45,000 distinct CDR3 sequences, 6% to 7% of them singletons. Healthy controls were blood bank volunteers in Maryland, USA. CDR3 length: 15 amino acids. V was pared by 3 bases and J by 7 bases, with 7 bases of the junction left unmatched. From germline, CDR1 is LNHNV and CDR2 YYDKDF (reference sequence).

The chain couples TRBV15 to TRBJ2-2; 8 positions agree with TRBD2. Material: CD4+ T cells from blood. The sequence derives from a woman aged 35 to 49 in good health. The CDR3 bases are TGTGCCACCAGCAGGGCTAGCGGGCAAGGCGGGGAGCTGTTTTTT. Translation gives CATSRASGQGGELFF.